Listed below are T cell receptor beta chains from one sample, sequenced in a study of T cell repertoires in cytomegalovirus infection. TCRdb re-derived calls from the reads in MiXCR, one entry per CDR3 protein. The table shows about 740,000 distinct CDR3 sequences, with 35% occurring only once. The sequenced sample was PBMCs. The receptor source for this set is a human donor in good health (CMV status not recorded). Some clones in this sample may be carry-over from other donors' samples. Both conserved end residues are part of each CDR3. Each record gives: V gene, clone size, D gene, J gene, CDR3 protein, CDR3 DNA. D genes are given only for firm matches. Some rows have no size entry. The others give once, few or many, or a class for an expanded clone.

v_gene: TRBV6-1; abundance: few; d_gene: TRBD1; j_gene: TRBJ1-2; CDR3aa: CASGGGTEPTIYGYTF; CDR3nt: TGTGCCAGCGGGGGAGGGACAGAGCCAACGATCTATGGCTACACCTTC
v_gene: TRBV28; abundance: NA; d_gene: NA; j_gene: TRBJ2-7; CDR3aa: CASSSLQRPGALALYEQYF; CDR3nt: TGTGCCAGCAGTTCATTACAACGCCCAGGGGCCCTGGCTCTTTACGAGCAGTACTTC
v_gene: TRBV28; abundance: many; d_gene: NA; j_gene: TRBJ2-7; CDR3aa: CASAGRSYEQYF; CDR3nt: TGTGCCAGCGCGGGGAGATCCTACGAGCAGTACTTC
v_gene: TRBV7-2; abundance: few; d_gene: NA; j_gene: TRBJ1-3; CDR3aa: CASSLRGVGRSGNTIYF; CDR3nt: TGTGCCAGCAGCTTAAGGGGGGTGGGGAGGAGTGGAAACACCATATATTTT
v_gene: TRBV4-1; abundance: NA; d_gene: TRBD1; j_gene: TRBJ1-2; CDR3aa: CASSQDLPTGARYGYTF; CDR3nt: TGCGCCAGCAGCCAAGATCTACCGACAGGGGCCCGCTATGGCTACACCTTC
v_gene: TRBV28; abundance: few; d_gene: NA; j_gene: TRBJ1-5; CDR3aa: CASSFLMGNQPQHF; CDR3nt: TGTGCCAGCAGTTTTTTGATGGGCAATCAGCCCCAGCATTTT
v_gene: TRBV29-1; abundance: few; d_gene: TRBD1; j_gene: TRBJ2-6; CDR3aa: CSVGQSSGANVLTF; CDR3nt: TGCAGCGTGGGACAGAGCTCTGGGGCCAACGTCCTGACTTTC
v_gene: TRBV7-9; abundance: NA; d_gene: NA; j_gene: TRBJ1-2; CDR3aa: CASSRDSSGGYTF; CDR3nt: TGTGCCAGCAGCAGAGACAGCTCAGGTGGCTACACCTTC
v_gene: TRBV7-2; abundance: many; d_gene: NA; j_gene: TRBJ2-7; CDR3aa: CASSLVSSLSSYEQYF; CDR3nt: TGTGCCAGCAGCTTAGTTAGCAGTCTAAGCTCCTACGAGCAGTACTTC
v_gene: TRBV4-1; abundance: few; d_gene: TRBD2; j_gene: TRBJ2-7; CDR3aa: CASSQEPTLVSSGVYF; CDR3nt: TGCGCCAGCAGCCAAGAACCTACTCTAGTGTCTAGCGGGGTGTACTTC
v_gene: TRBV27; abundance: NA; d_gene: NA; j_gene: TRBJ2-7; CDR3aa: CASSPARQEWAYEQYF; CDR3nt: TGTGCCAGCAGTCCCGCCCGACAGGAATGGGCCTACGAGCAGTACTTC
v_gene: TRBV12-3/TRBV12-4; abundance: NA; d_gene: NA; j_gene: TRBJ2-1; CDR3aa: CASRTTWDSTGVISSYNKQFF; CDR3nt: TGTGCCAGCAGGACCACCTGGGACTCAACCGGGGTAATCAGCTCCTACAATAAGCAGTTCTTC
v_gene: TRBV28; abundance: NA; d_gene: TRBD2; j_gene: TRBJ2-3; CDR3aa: CASRPYWTSGGASIETDTQYF; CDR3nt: TGTGCCAGCAGGCCATACTGGACTAGCGGGGGGGCCAGTATAGAGACAGATACGCAGTATTTT
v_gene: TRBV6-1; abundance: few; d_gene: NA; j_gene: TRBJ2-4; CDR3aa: CASSEGTPEYKNIQYF; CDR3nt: TGTGCCAGCAGTGAAGGGACCCCAGAGTACAAAAACATTCAGTACTTC
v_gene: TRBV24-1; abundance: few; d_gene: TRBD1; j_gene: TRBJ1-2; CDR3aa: CATSGPRTGANYGYTF; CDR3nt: TGTGCCACCAGTGGGCCCCGGACAGGAGCTAACTATGGCTACACCTTC
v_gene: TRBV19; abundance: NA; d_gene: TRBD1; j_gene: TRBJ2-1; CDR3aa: CASSGQGIGEQFF; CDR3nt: TGTGCCAGTAGTGGACAGGGGATAGGTGAGCAGTTCTTC
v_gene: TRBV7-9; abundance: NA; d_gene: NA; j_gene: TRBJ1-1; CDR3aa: CASSTLVNTEAFF; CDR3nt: TGTGCCAGCAGCACTTTGGTGAACACTGAAGCTTTCTTT
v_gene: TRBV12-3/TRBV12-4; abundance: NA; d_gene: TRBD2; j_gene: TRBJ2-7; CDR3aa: CASTITGTSGYEQYF; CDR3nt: TGTGCCAGCACCATCACCGGGACTAGCGGTTACGAGCAGTACTTC
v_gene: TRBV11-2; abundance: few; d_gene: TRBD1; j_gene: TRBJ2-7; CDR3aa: CASSLWDRGSEQYF; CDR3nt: TGTGCCAGCAGCTTGTGGGACAGGGGATCCGAGCAGTACTTC
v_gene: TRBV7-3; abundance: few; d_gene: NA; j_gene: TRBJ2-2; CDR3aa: CASSRLPGSTGELFF; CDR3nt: TGTGCCAGCAGCCGACTCCCCGGTAGCACCGGGGAGCTGTTTTTT
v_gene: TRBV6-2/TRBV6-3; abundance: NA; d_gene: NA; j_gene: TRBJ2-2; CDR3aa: CATRSGSRTGELFF; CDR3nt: TGTGCCACCCGATCCGGAAGCAGAACCGGGGAGCTGTTTTTT
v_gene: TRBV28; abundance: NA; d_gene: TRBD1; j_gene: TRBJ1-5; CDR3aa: CASTSPQGILDQPQHF; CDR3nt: TGTGCCAGCACTTCTCCACAGGGGATCCTGGATCAGCCCCAGCATTTT
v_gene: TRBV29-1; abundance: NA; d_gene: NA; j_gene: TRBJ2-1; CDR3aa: CSVEDSSLQAPVF; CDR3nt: TGCAGCGTTGAAGATTCTAGTCTTCAGGCCCCCGTCTTC
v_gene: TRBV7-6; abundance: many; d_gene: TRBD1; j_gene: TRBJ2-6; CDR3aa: CASSLKLTGGTGAGANVLTF; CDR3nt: TGTGCCAGCAGCTTAAAGTTGACCGGGGGGACAGGGGCTGGGGCCAACGTCCTGACTTTC
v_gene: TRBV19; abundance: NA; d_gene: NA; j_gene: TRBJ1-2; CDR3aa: CASTPGLPGNYGYTF; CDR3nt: TGTGCCAGTACCCCCGGCCTGCCAGGGAACTATGGCTACACCTTC
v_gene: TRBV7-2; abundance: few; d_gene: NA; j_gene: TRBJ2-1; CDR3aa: CASSFGEAPYNEQFF; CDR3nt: TGTGCCAGCAGCTTCGGGGAGGCCCCCTACAATGAGCAGTTCTTC
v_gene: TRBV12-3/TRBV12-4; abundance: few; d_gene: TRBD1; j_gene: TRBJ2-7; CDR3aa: CASSFIGTGILYEQYF; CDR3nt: TGTGCCAGCAGTTTCATCGGGACAGGGATACTGTACGAGCAGTACTTC
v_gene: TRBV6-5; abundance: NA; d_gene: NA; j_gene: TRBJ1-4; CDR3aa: CASSYQGSATNEKLFF; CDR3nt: TGTGCCAGCAGTTACCAGGGGTCTGCAACTAATGAAAAACTGTTTTTT
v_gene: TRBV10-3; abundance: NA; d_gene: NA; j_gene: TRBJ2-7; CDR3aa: CAISENYEQYF; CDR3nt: TGTGCCATCAGTGAGAACTACGAGCAGTACTTC
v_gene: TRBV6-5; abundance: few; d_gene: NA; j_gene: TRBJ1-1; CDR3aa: CASITSTEAFF; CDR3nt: TGTGCCAGCATCACGTCGACTGAAGCTTTCTTT
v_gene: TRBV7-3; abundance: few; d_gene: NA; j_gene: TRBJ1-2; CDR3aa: CASSQNAGPFAHGYTF; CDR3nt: TGTGCCAGCAGTCAGAACGCGGGACCCTTTGCGCATGGCTACACCTTC
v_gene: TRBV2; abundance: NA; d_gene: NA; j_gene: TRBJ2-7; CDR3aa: CASSGGWGLYF; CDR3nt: TGTGCCAGCAGTGGAGGGTGGGGGTTGTACTTC
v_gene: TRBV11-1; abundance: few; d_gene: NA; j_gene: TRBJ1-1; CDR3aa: CASSLATGLTTEAFF; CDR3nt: TGTGCCAGCAGCTTAGCAACAGGGTTGACGACTGAAGCTTTCTTT
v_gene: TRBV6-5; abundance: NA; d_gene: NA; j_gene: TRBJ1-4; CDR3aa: CASSYGRPESNEKLFF; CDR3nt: TGTGCCAGCAGTTACGGGCGGCCGGAGTCTAATGAAAAACTGTTTTTT
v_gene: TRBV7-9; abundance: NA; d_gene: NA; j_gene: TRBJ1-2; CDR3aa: CASSLDVRGYTF; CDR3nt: TGTGCCAGCAGCTTAGATGTTCGGGGCTACACCTTC
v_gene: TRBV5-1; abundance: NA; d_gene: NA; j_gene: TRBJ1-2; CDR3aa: CASRHSANYGYTF; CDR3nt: TGCGCCAGTAGGCACTCAGCTAACTATGGCTACACCTTC
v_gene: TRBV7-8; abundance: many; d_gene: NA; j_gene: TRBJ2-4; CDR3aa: CASSDPSVAKNIQYF; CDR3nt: TGTGCCAGCAGTGACCCCAGTGTAGCCAAAAACATTCAGTACTTC
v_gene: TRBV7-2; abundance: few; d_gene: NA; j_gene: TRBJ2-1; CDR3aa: CASSLRPPYWRGDNEQFF; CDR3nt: TGTGCCAGCAGCTTAAGGCCCCCTTACTGGCGGGGAGACAATGAGCAGTTCTTC
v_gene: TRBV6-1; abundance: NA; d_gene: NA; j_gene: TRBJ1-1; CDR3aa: CASSEAQVGVSAFF; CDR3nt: TGTGCCAGCAGTGAAGCGCAGGTCGGCGTTTCGGCTTTCTTT
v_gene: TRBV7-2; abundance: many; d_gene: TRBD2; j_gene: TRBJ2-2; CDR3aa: CASSWLAGFTGELFF; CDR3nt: TGTGCCAGCAGCTGGCTAGCGGGATTTACCGGGGAGCTGTTTTTT
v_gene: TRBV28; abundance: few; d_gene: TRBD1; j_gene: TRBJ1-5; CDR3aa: CASSFRTGGRSSNQPQHF; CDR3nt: TGTGCCAGCAGTTTTAGGACAGGGGGGCGTTCGAGCAATCAGCCCCAGCATTTT
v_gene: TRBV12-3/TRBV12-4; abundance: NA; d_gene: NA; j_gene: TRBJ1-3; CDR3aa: CASSPRRDPGNTIYF; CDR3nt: TGTGCCAGCAGTCCGAGAAGGGACCCGGGAAACACCATATATTTT
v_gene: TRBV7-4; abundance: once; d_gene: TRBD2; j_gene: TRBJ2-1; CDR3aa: CASWGGGYNEQFF; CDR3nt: TGTGCCAGCTGGGGGGGAGGGTACAATGAGCAGTTCTTC